Listed below are T cell receptor beta chains from one sample, sequenced in a study of response to subunit inactivated influenza vaccine. TCRdb re-derived calls from the RT-PCR reads in MiXCR, one entry per CDR3 protein. Among roughly 670,000 distinct CDR3 sequences listed, 13% to 15% were seen once. This specimen consisted of PBMCs from blood, obtained 14 to 15 days before vaccination. These receptors were collected from a man aged 45-65 years who received an inactivated influenza vaccine. CDR3s include the opening cysteine and the closing phenylalanine or tryptophan. The D gene is left open where the match is weak. The listing skips clone size in some rows; elsewhere it reads once, few, many or a size class.

clone size	J gene	V gene	D gene	CDR3 protein	CDR3 DNA
-	TRBJ2-1	TRBV30	TRBD2	CAWRTTHLAGAGEQFF	TGTGCCTGGAGAACCACCCATCTAGCGGGAGCCGGTGAGCAGTTCTTC
few	TRBJ2-6	TRBV4-3	-	CASSQAGQNVLTF	TGCGCCAGCAGCCAAGCTGGCCAAAACGTCCTGACTTTC
few	TRBJ1-5	TRBV10-3	-	CAISDAYQPQHF	TGTGCCATCAGTGATGCGTACCAGCCCCAGCATTTT
-	TRBJ2-3	TRBV20-1	TRBD1	CSARDLERQGRTDTQYF	TGCAGCGCTAGAGACCTAGAACGACAGGGGAGGACAGATACGCAGTATTTT
few	TRBJ1-4	TRBV5-1	-	CASRPLVNDEKLFF	TGCGCCAGCAGACCCCTGGTGAATGATGAAAAACTGTTTTTT
-	TRBJ2-7	TRBV6-1	TRBD2	CASTQPGLAVYEQYF	TGTGCCAGCACTCAACCGGGACTAGCGGTCTACGAGCAGTACTTC
-	TRBJ2-5	TRBV28	TRBD2	CASSNLAGEQETQYF	TGTGCCAGCAGTAACCTAGCGGGAGAGCAAGAGACCCAGTACTTC
-	TRBJ2-1	TRBV7-2	TRBD2	CASSLAGAGEVNEQFF	TGTGCCAGCAGCTTAGCGGGCGCGGGAGAGGTCAATGAGCAGTTCTTC
few	TRBJ1-6	TRBV5-1	-	CASSLTGEPQVSPLHF	TGCGCCAGCAGCTTGACTGGAGAGCCCCAGGTATCACCCCTCCACTTT
few	TRBJ2-7	TRBV4-2	TRBD2	CASSQHSGTSGVKQYF	TGTGCCAGCAGCCAACACTCTGGGACTAGCGGGGTAAAGCAGTACTTC
few	TRBJ1-1	TRBV12-3/TRBV12-4	-	CASSPGQPVTTEAFF	TGTGCCAGCAGTCCCGGACAGCCGGTGACCACTGAAGCTTTCTTT
-	TRBJ2-3	TRBV5-6	-	CASSGEDWFSTDTQYF	TGTGCCAGCAGCGGAGAGGACTGGTTTAGCACAGATACGCAGTATTTT
-	TRBJ1-4	TRBV20-1	-	CSATTGLGLFF	TGCAGTGCCACTACAGGGTTAGGACTGTTTTTT
few	TRBJ2-3	TRBV20-1	-	CSARPPRARTDTQYF	TGCAGTGCTAGACCCCCTCGCGCCCGCACAGATACGCAGTATTTT
-	TRBJ2-5	TRBV4-2	-	CASRGGGQETQYF	TGTGCCAGCAGGGGGGGAGGTCAAGAGACCCAGTACTTC
few	TRBJ1-5	TRBV7-8	-	CASSLQRRGVGQPQHF	TGTGCCAGCAGCTTACAAAGGCGAGGGGTTGGGCAGCCCCAGCATTTT
-	TRBJ2-7	TRBV19	-	CASSPQGGAGVYEQYF	TGTGCCAGTAGTCCTCAAGGGGGGGCGGGAGTCTACGAGCAGTACTTC
-	TRBJ2-1	TRBV20-1	TRBD2	CSARDPASGRPEQFF	TGCAGTGCTAGAGACCCGGCTAGCGGGAGGCCTGAGCAGTTCTTC
-	TRBJ2-1	TRBV2	TRBD2	CASSEGWGGYNEQFF	TGTGCCAGCAGTGAAGGGTGGGGGGGCTACAATGAGCAGTTCTTC
few	TRBJ2-7	TRBV3-1	-	CASSQGGHSLWEQYF	TGTGCCAGCAGCCAAGGGGGCCATTCACTTTGGGAGCAGTACTTC
few	TRBJ1-6	TRBV7-2	-	CASSLVGGGNSPLHF	TGTGCCAGCAGCTTAGTGGGGGGTGGAAACTCACCCCTCCACTTT
few	TRBJ2-7	TRBV15	TRBD2	CATSVDSGAQWEQYF	TGTGCCACCAGCGTAGATAGCGGGGCCCAATGGGAGCAGTACTTC
-	TRBJ2-5	TRBV7-7	TRBD2	CASSLGLAGVAKETQYF	TGTGCCAGCAGCTTGGGACTAGCGGGAGTTGCAAAAGAGACCCAGTACTTC
few	TRBJ1-6	TRBV7-8	TRBD1	CASSTGQGASNSPLHF	TGTGCCAGCAGCACAGGACAGGGGGCCAGTAATTCACCCCTCCACTTT
many	TRBJ1-2	TRBV6-1	TRBD1	CASSPGPPGGGYGYTF	TGTGCCAGCAGCCCGGGACCCCCAGGGGGAGGCTATGGCTACACCTTC
-	TRBJ2-7	TRBV20-1	-	CSARLRHLHSYEQYF	TGCAGTGCTAGATTGCGGCACCTTCATTCCTACGAGCAGTACTTC
few	TRBJ2-1	TRBV7-2	-	CASSVLSGTEQFF	TGTGCCAGCAGCGTCTTGTCCGGGACGGAGCAGTTCTTC
few	TRBJ2-7	TRBV9	-	CASTKEGSSYEQYF	TGTGCCAGCACCAAGGAAGGGAGCTCCTACGAGCAGTACTTC
few	TRBJ2-1	TRBV6-2/TRBV6-3	-	CASRKDLSSYNEQFF	TGTGCCAGCAGAAAGGACTTGAGCTCCTACAATGAGCAGTTCTTC
-	TRBJ2-3	TRBV5-1	-	CASSPHARGNTDTQYF	TGCGCCAGCAGCCCCCACGCGCGAGGAAACACAGATACGCAGTATTTT
few	TRBJ2-1	TRBV20-1	TRBD2	CSANKPLTSGNHEQFF	TGCAGTGCTAACAAACCTTTGACTAGCGGGAACCATGAGCAGTTCTTC
-	TRBJ2-7	TRBV5-1	-	CASSFSGPEQHF	TGCGCCAGCAGCTTTTCGGGTCCGGAGCAGCACTTC
-	TRBJ1-1	TRBV7-2	-	CASSRRALGWNTEAFF	TGTGCCAGCAGCCGGCGAGCCCTAGGCTGGAACACTGAAGCTTTCTTT
-	TRBJ2-7	TRBV23-1	TRBD1	CATRQQGKSYEQYF	TGCGCCACCAGACAACAGGGGAAATCCTACGAGCAGTACTTC
few	TRBJ2-3	TRBV12-3/TRBV12-4	-	CASSAPGAAQYF	TGTGCCAGCAGTGCCCCGGGGGCCGCGCAGTATTTT
-	TRBJ1-5	TRBV12-3/TRBV12-4	-	CASTGARSQPQHF	TGTGCCAGCACGGGAGCCCGTAGTCAGCCCCAGCATTTT
-	TRBJ2-7	TRBV3-1	TRBD2	CASSQEGGRRNEQYF	TGTGCCAGCAGCCAAGAGGGAGGGAGACGGAACGAGCAGTACTTC